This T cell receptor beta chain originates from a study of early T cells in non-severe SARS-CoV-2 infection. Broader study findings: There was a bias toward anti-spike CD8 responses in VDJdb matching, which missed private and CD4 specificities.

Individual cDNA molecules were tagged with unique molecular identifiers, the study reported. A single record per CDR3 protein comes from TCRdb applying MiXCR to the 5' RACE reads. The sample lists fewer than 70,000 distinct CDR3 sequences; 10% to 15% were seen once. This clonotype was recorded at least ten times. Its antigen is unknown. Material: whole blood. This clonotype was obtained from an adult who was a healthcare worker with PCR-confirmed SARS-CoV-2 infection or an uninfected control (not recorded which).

Here the CDR3 reads CASRQGQSLTEAFF. The DNA for the CDR3 is TGTGCCAGCAGGCAAGGACAGTCCCTCACTGAAGCTTTCTTT. The chain links TRBV12-3 or TRBV12-4 to TRBJ1-1; perhaps TRBD1 as D (6 bases). V was pared by 6 bases and J by 4 bases, with 15 bases between. CDR3 length: 14 residues.